This T cell receptor beta chain appears in the sequencing data of a study of T cell changes during pregnancy in multiple sclerosis. The assay was immunoSEQ multiplex PCR, and TCRdb's table has in-frame clones only and misses some. The sample contains approximately 89,000 clones, around 94% of which appear only once. The sample here was peripheral blood, taken in the third trimester of pregnancy. The sequence came from a female donor with multiple sclerosis, enrolled in a pregnancy study.

The CDR3 DNA reads as TGCACCAGCAGCCAAGCCCCAAGAGACTATGAGCAGTTCTTC. Translation: CTSSQAPRDYEQFF. The chain combines TRBV1 with TRBJ2-1; the table names TRBD2, a call not compared with the DNA. TRBV1 is given as a pseudogene. This CDR3 contains 14 residues.